Following are 15 T cell receptor beta chains from one sample sequenced in a study of CD8 T cells in ankylosing spondylitis. From the 5' RACE reads, TCRdb called clonotypes with MiXCR, one entry per CDR3 protein. Of 40,000 or so distinct CDR3 sequences in the sample, 3% were seen once. What was sequenced was blood, either unsorted or a sorted T cell fraction (not recorded which). The origin of the receptors is a male donor with ankylosing spondylitis or in good health (not recorded which).

This clonotype was counted a few times. The gene calls are TRBV9 and TRBJ2-2; 9 nucleotides agree with TRBD1. V lost 3 bases and J lost 4; bases outside the gene matches: 4. The CDR3 length is 15 residues. Germline V gene data show CDR1 as SGDLS and CDR2 as YYNGEE. CDR3 sequence (DNA): TGTGCCAGCAGCGCCGGGACAGGGCCCACCGGGGAGCTGTTTTTT. Protein sequence: CASSAGTGPTGELFF.

This clonotype was detected many times. The V gene is TRBV9, the J gene TRBJ2-3, with 10 nucleotides matching TRBD2. The CDR3 consists of 14 residues. Unmatched junction bases numbered 3, after V lost 7 bases and J lost 1 base. Germline values: CDR1 SGDLS, CDR2 YYNGEE. Here the CDR3 DNA reads TGTGCCAGCGGGCTAGCGGGAGGCACAGATACGCAGTATTTT. It encodes CASGLAGGTDTQYF.

This clonotype was picked up many times. This rearrangement joins TRBV9 to TRBJ2-5; TRBD2 matches at 11 bases. The CDR3 extends over 16 amino acids. V trimming: 4 bases; J trimming: 1 base; junction bases outside the gene matches: 6. Germline CDR1 and CDR2: SGDLS and YYNGEE. CDR3 in amino acids: CASSQGTSGVQETQYF. CDR3 DNA: TGTGCCAGCAGCCAAGGGACTAGCGGAGTCCAAGAGACCCAGTACTTC.

This clonotype was observed many times. This chain joins TRBV9 and TRBJ2-1; the D is unclear. V shed 0 bases and J shed 0 bases, with 10 bases lying between them. Per germline, CDR1 SGDLS and CDR2 YYNGEE. This CDR3 has 16 residues. CDR3 coding DNA: TGTGCCAGCAGCGTAGCCCCTACGAGCTCCTACAATGAGCAGTTCTTC. Its translation: CASSVAPTSSYNEQFF.

This clonotype was detected many times. For the CDR3, the DNA is TGTGCCAGCAGCACACAAGGACAGTACCAAGAGACCCAGTACTTC. It translates to CASSTQGQYQETQYF. The rearrangement uses TRBV9 and TRBJ2-5; weak D call: TRBD1 (6 bases). CDR1 is SGDLS, CDR2 YYNGEE, per germline. The CDR3 is 15 residues long. V was cut by 4 bases and J by 0 bases, with 13 bases left in between.

This clonotype was observed a few times. The gene calls are TRBV9 and TRBJ2-2; the match to TRBD1 covers 8 bases. Germline loops: CDR1 SGDLS, CDR2 YYNGEE. The CDR3 spans 15 residues. J was trimmed by 5 bases and V by 4 bases; bases with no gene match: 7. The CDR3: CASSIHQGATGELFF. CDR3 DNA: TGTGCCAGCAGCATACACCAGGGGGCAACCGGGGAGCTGTTTTTT.

The table lists this clonotype with many counts. The chain combines TRBV9 with TRBJ2-2; no clear D gene. V was clipped by 0 bases and J by 7 bases, with 4 bases between them. This CDR3 region has 12 residues. From germline, CDR1 is SGDLS and CDR2 YYNGEE. CDR3 region: CASSVVFGELFF. The CDR3 nucleotides read TGTGCCAGCAGCGTAGTGTTCGGGGAGCTGTTTTTT.

This clonotype appeared many times. The chain couples TRBV9 to TRBJ2-2, with D unclear. The CDR3 has 14 amino acids. V gave up 0 bases and J gave up 4 bases, with 7 bases separating them. Looked up from germline, CDR1 is SGDLS and CDR2 is YYNGEE. The CDR3 sequence: CASSVAELTGELFF. Written as DNA, the CDR3 is TGTGCCAGCAGCGTAGCTGAGCTCACCGGGGAGCTGTTTTTT.

This clonotype was seen only once. This clone may be a read error of a much larger clone one base away. The V and J genes are TRBV9 and TRBJ2-3, with D possibly matching TRBD2 (6 bases). V shed 6 bases and J shed 2 bases, with 13 bases lying between them. Germline V gene sequence: CDR1 SGDLS, CDR2 YYNGEE. The length of the CDR3 is 14 residues. Here the CDR3 reads CASIAGPHTDTQYF. For the CDR3, the DNA is TGTGCCAGCATCGCGGGACCACACACAGATACGCAGTATTTT.

This clonotype occurred many times. The chain couples TRBV9 to TRBJ2-2; 10 bases agree with TRBD1. The germline V gene encodes CDR1 SGDLS and CDR2 YYNGEE. The CDR3 covers 15 residues. Germline trimming cut 4 bases from V and 5 bases from J; bases unmatched to any gene: 5. CDR3 sequence reads: CASSRGDRGTGELFF. CDR3 coding DNA: TGTGCCAGCAGCCGCGGGGACAGGGGAACCGGGGAGCTGTTTTTT.

This clonotype was seen at least ten times. The chain joins TRBV9 to TRBJ2-2, with D unclear. CDR1 is SGDLS, CDR2 YYNGEE, per germline. The CDR3 loop spans 18 amino acids. Deletions cut 1 base from V and 4 bases from J, with 20 bases between. The CDR3 protein is CASSVSPPARARTGELFF. The CDR3 nucleotides read TGTGCCAGCAGCGTATCCCCCCCGGCACGAGCCCGCACCGGGGAGCTGTTTTTT.

This clonotype was observed many times. The V call is TRBV9, the J call TRBJ2-2, with D possibly called TRBD1 or TRBD2 (6 bases each). This CDR3 region has 15 residues. CDR1 is SGDLS, CDR2 YYNGEE, per germline. The V end lost 4 bases, the J end lost 6 bases, and 16 bases lay between the germline ends. The CDR3 DNA sequence: TGTGCCAGCAGCCTAACGGGGGCCGGTTCCGGGGAGCTGTTTTTT. It yields the protein CASSLTGAGSGELFF. The variable domain in full, with the rest retrieved from reference TRBV9 and TRBJ2-2, is DSGVTQTPKHLITATGQRVTLRCSPRSGDLSVYWYQQSLDQGLQFLIQYYNGEERAKGNILERFSAQQFPDLHSELNLSSLELGDSALYFCASSLTGAGSGELFFGEGSRLTVL.

The chain carries TRBV9 and TRBJ2-1; 8 bases are a match to TRBD1. In germline, CDR1 is SGDLS, CDR2 YYNGEE. Trimming at V came to 4 bases and at J to 2 bases, leaving 8 bases not matched to a gene. The CDR3 consists of 16 residues. CDR3 in amino acids: CASSPNGQGTYNEQFF. In DNA form, the CDR3 reads TGTGCCAGCAGCCCAAATGGACAGGGAACCTACAATGAGCAGTTCTTC.

This clonotype was observed at least ten times. The V and J genes are TRBV9 and TRBJ2-3; 10 bases match TRBD2. Germline loops: CDR1 SGDLS, CDR2 YYNGEE. The CDR3 consists of 16 residues. J gave up 4 bases and V 3 bases, and 8 bases lay outside the gene matches. CDR3 residues: CASSASGGAGADTQYF. The CDR3 nucleotides are TGTGCCAGCAGCGCAAGCGGGGGGGCCGGGGCAGATACGCAGTATTTT.

This clonotype was seen many times. V gene TRBV9 combines with J gene TRBJ2-3, with 8 bases lining up with TRBD2. This CDR3 contains 16 residues. After removal of 3 bases from V and 2 bases from J, the junction contained 8 bases not matched to a gene. Germline V gene lookup returns CDR1 SGDLS and CDR2 YYNGEE. CDR3 bases: TGTGCCAGCAGCGCCCGCGGGGGGCCCCCCACAGATACGCAGTATTTT. Protein product: CASSARGGPPTDTQYF.